This T cell receptor (beta chain) comes out of a study of CD8 T cells in ankylosing spondylitis. General study points: Apparently characteristic of ankylosing spondylitis blood was a TCR beta motif (roughly eight highly homologous variants).

Quantitative molecular-barcoded 5'-RACE generated the TCR beta libraries. TCRdb ran MiXCR on the 5' RACE reads and lists one entry per CDR3 protein. The sample carries 450,000 to 550,000 distinct CDR3 sequences, 5.3% recorded once. This clonotype was found many times. Its antigen is currently unknown. V lost 2 bases to trimming and J lost 8 bases, with 5 bases between them. Germline V lookup: CDR1 MNHEY, CDR2 SVGEGT. The CDR3 is 11 residues long. The sequence came from a male donor with ankylosing spondylitis. The sample taken for sequencing was blood, either unsorted or a sorted T cell fraction (not recorded which). V gene TRBV6-2 or TRBV6-3 combines with J gene TRBJ2-3; D not certain. The CDR3 coding sequence is TGTGCCAGCAGTTACCGGTCTACGCAGTATTTT. Protein sequence: CASSYRSTQYF.